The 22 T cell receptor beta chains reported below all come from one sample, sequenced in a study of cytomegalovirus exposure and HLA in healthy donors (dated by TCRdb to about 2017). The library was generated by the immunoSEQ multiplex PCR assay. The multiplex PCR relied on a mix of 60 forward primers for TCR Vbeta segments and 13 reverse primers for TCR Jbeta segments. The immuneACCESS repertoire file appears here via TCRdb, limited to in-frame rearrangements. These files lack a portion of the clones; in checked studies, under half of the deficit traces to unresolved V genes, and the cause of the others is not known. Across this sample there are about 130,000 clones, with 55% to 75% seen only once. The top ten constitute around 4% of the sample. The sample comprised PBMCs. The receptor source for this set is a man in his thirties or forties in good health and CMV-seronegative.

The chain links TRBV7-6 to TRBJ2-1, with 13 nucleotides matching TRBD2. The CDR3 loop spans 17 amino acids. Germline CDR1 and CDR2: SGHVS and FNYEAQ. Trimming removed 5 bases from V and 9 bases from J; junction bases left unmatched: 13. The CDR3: CASSPNMTSGGPAEQFF. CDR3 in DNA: TGTGCCAGCAGCCCAAACATGACTAGCGGGGGGCCGGCTGAGCAGTTCTTC.

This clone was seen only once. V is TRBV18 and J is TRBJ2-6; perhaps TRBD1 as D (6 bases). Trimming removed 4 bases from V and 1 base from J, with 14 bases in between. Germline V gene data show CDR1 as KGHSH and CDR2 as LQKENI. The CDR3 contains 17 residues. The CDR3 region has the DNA TGTGCCAGCTCACACGGGACATCGGCGTCTGGGGCCAACGTCCTGACTTTC. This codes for CASSHGTSASGANVLTF.

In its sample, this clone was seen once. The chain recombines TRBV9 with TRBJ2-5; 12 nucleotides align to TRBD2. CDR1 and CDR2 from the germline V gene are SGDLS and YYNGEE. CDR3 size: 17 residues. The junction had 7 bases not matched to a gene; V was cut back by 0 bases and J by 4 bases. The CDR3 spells CASSVGSSGGAVETQYF. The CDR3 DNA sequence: TGTGCCAGCAGCGTAGGTTCTAGCGGGGGGGCGGTAGAGACCCAGTACTTC.

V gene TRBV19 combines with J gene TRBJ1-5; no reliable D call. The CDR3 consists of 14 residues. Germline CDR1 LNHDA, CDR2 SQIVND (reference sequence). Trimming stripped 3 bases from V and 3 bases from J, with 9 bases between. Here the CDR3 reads CASSMEDANQPQHF. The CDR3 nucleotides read TGTGCCAGTAGTATGGAGGATGCCAATCAGCCCCAGCATTTT.

CDR3 DNA sequence: TGCGCCAGCAGCTTGGAGGGGGGGTCCTACGAGCAGTACTTC. Encoded protein: CASSLEGGSYEQYF. The chain employs TRBV5-1 and TRBJ2-7; perhaps TRBD2 as D (7 bases). V was trimmed by 0 bases and J by 1 base, leaving 8 bases between them. CDR3 size: 14 residues. The germline V gene encodes CDR1 SGHRS and CDR2 YFSETQ.

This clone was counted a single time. The CDR3 here is CASSLTIRVSHNYGYTF. In DNA, the CDR3 is TGTGCCAGCTCACTTACGATCCGGGTCAGTCACAACTATGGCTACACCTTC. The rearrangement uses TRBV18 and TRBJ1-2; D unresolved. With 4 bases removed from V and 2 bases from J, the gap between germline ends came to 20 bases. Germline V lookup: CDR1 KGHSH, CDR2 LQKENI. The CDR3 runs to 17 residues.

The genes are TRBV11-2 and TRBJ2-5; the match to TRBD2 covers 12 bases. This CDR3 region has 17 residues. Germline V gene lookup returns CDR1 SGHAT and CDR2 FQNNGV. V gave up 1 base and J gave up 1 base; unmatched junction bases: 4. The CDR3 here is CASSLGPGLAGQETQYF. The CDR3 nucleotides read TGTGCCAGCAGCTTAGGGCCGGGACTAGCGGGCCAAGAGACCCAGTACTTC.

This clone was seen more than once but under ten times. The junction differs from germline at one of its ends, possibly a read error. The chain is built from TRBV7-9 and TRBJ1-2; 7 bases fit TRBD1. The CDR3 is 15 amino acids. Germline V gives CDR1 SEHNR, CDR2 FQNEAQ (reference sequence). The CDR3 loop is CSSSFWTGPARGYTF. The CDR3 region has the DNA TGTTCCAGCAGCTTTTGGACAGGACCGGCGAGGGGCTACACCTTC.

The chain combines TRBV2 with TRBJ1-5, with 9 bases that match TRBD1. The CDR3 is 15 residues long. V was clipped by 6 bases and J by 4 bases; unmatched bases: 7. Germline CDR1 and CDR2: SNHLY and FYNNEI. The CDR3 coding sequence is TGTGCCAGCAGATTCCGGGACAGGGTAAATCAGCCCCAGCATTTT. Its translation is CASRFRDRVNQPQHF.

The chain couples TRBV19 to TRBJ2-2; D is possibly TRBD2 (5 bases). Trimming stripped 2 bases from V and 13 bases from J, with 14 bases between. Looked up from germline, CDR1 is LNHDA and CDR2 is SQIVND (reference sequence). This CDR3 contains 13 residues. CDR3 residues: CASSISTRGGLFF. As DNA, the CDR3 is TGTGCCAGTAGTATATCGACCCGGGGTGGGCTGTTTTTT.

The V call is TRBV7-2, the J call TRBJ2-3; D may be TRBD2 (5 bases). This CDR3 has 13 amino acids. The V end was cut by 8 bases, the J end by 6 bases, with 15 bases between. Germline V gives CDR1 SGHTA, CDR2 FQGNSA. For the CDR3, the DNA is TGTGCCAGCTCCCTGGGGAGTCAGGATACGCAGTATTTT. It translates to CASSLGSQDTQYF.

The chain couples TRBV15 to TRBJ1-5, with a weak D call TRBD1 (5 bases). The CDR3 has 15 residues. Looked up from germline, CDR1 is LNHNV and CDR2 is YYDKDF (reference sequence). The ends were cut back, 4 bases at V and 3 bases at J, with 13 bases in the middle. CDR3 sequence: CATSIGRVLNQPQHF. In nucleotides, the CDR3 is TGTGCCACCAGCATTGGCAGGGTCCTCAATCAGCCCCAGCATTTT.

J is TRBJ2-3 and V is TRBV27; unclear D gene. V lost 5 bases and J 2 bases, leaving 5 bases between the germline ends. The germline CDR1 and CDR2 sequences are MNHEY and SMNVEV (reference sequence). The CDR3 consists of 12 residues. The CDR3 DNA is TGTGCCAGCAGTCCACACACAGATACGCAGTATTTT. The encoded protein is CASSPHTDTQYF.

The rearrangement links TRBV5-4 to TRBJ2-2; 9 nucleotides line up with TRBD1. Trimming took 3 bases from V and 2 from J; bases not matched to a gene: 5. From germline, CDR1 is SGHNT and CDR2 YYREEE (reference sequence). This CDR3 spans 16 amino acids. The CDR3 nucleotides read TGTGCCAGCAGCTCGGAACAGGGGGCTAACACCGGGGAGCTGTTTTTT. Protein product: CASSSEQGANTGELFF. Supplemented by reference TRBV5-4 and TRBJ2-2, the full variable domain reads ETGVTQSPTHLIKTRGQQVTLRCSSQSGHNTVSWYQQALGQGPQFIFQYYREEENGRGNFPPRFSGLQFPNYSSELNVNALELDDSALYLCASSSEQGANTGELFFGEGSRLTVL.

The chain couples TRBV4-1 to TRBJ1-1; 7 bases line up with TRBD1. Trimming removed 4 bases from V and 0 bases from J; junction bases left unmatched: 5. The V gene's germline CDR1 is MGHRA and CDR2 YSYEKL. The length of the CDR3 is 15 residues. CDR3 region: CASSPGQEMNTEAFF. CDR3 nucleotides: TGCGCCAGCAGCCCCGGACAGGAGATGAACACTGAAGCTTTCTTT.

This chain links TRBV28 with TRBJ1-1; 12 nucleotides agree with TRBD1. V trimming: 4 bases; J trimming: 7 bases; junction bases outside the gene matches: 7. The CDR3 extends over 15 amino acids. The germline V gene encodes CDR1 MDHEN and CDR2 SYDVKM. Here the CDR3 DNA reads TGTGCCAGCAGTTCCCCGGGACAGGGGGCGGGTGAAGCTTTCTTT. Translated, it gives CASSSPGQGAGEAFF.

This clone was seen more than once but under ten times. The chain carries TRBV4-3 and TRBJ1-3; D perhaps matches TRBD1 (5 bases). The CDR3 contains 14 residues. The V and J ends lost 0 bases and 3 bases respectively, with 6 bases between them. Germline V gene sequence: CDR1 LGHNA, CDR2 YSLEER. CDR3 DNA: TGCGCCAGCAGCCAAGATACAGGTGGAAACACCATATATTTT. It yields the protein CASSQDTGGNTIYF.

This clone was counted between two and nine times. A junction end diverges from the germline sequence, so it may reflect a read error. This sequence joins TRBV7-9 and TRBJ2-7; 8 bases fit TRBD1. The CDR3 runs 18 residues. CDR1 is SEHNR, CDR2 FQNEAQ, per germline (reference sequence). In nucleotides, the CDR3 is TGTTCCAGCAGATCCGCATCCGCGTACAGGGGGATATCCTACGAGCAGTACTTC. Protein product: CSSRSASAYRGISYEQYF. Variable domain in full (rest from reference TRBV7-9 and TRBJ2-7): DTGVSQNPRHKITKRGQNVTFRCDPISEHNRLYWYRQTLGQGPEFLTYFQNEAQLEKSRLLSDRFSAERPKGSFSTLEIQRTEQGDSAMYLCSSRSASAYRGISYEQYFGPGTRLTVT.

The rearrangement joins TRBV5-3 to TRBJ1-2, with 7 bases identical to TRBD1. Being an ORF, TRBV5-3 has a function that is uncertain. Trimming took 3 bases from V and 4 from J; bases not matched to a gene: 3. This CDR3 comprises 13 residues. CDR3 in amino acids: CARSSDRAYGYTF. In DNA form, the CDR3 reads TGTGCCAGAAGCTCCGACAGGGCCTATGGCTACACCTTC.

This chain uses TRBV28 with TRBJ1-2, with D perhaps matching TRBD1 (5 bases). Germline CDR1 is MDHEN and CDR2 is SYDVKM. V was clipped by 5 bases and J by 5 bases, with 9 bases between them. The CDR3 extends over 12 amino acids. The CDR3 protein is CASSPTGYGYTF. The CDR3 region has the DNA TGTGCCAGCAGTCCAACAGGTTATGGCTACACCTTC.

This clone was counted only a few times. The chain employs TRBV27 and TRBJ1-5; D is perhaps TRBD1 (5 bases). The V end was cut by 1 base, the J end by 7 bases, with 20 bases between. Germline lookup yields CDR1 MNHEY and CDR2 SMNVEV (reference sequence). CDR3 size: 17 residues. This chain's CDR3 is CASSLLGHSFREQPQHF. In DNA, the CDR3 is TGTGCCAGCAGTTTATTAGGACACTCATTCCGAGAACAGCCCCAGCATTTT.

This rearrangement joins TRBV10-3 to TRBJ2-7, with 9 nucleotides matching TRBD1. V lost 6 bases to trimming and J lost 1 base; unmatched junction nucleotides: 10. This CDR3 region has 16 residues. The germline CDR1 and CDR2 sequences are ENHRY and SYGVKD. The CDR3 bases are TGTGCCATCAGCGGGCCCACAGGGGGCGTATCCTACGAGCAGTACTTC. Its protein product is CAISGPTGGVSYEQYF.